What follows are 30 T cell receptor beta chains derived from one specimen sequenced in a study of vaccination effects on CD4 cells after COVID-19. Assay used: immunoSEQ multiplex PCR; TCRdb lists only in-frame clones, some missing. This table holds tens of thousands of clones, about 70% found once. These TCRs are of unknown antigen specificity. Subsequent to a culture period of around 10 days, CD4+ T cells were isolated. The sample here was CD4+ T cells from PBMCs cultured without peptide, taken before COVID-19 vaccination. The source of these receptors is a human donor who received a COVID-19 vaccine.

The chain recombines TRBV20-1 with TRBJ1-2; no clear D. The CDR3 consists of 11 residues. The germline gives CDR1 DFQATT, CDR2 SNEGSKA (reference sequence). The V and J ends lost 8 bases and 4 bases respectively, with 11 bases between them. The CDR3 is CSQQWGYGYTF. CDR3 sequence (DNA): TGCAGTCAGCAATGGGGCTATGGCTACACCTTC.

V usage is TRBV7-2 and J usage is TRBJ1-5; 7 bases align to TRBD1. V dropped 5 bases and J dropped 4; count of bases not matched to a gene: 8. The CDR3 covers 15 residues. Germline CDR1 is SGHTA and CDR2 is FQGNSA. This CDR3 reads CASSPRTGENQPQHF. The CDR3 DNA reads TGTGCCAGCAGCCCCCGGACAGGCGAGAATCAGCCCCAGCATTTT.

The gene calls are TRBV9 and TRBJ2-1; no clear D. The CDR3 covers 15 residues. V was pared by 9 bases and J by 9 bases, with 25 bases between. Germline lookup yields CDR1 SGDLS and CDR2 YYNGEE. This CDR3 is CATQPFGYDLGEQFF. The CDR3 DNA follows: TGTGCCACCCAACCCTTTGGGTACGACTTGGGTGAGCAGTTCTTC.

The chain links TRBV9 to TRBJ1-2; 8 nucleotides match TRBD1. CDR3 size: 17 residues. Germline CDR1 and CDR2: SGDLS and YYNGEE. V was pared by 4 bases and J by 0 bases, with 11 bases of the junction left unmatched. The CDR3 loop is CASSSPRGTGANYGYTF. The CDR3 DNA sequence: TGTGCCAGCAGCTCACCCAGGGGGACAGGAGCTAACTATGGCTACACCTTC.

In its sample, this clone was seen once. The J gene is TRBJ2-5, the V gene TRBV6-5; 7 bases line up with TRBD2. From germline, CDR1 is MNHEY and CDR2 SVGAGI. V shed 8 bases, J shed 3 bases, and the junction held 6 bases outside the gene matches. The CDR3 spans 13 residues. The CDR3 DNA sequence: TGTGCCAGCGGGGGGGGTAGAAAAGAGACCCAGTACTTC. Protein product: CASGGGRKETQYF.

The genes are TRBV15 and TRBJ2-1, with 10 positions matching TRBD2. The CDR3 runs to 16 residues. Per germline, CDR1 LNHNV and CDR2 YYDKDF (reference sequence). Trimming removed 0 bases from V and 7 bases from J; junction bases left unmatched: 6. CDR3: CATSRESGRAGNEQFF. The CDR3, as DNA: TGTGCCACCAGCAGAGAAAGCGGGAGGGCCGGAAATGAGCAGTTCTTC.

V usage is TRBV29-1 and J usage is TRBJ1-1; D is unresolved. This CDR3 contains 14 residues. In germline, CDR1 is SQVTM, CDR2 ANQGSEA. V lost 2 bases and J 3 bases, leaving 13 bases between the germline ends. CDR3 in amino acids: CSVEPRHGDTEAFF. The CDR3 DNA follows: TGCAGCGTTGAACCTCGGCACGGAGACACTGAAGCTTTCTTT. Filled out from reference TRBV29-1 and TRBJ1-1, the complete variable domain reads SAVISQKPSRDICQRGTSLTIQCQVDSQVTMMFWYRQQPGQSLTLIATANQGSEATYESGFVIDKFPISRPNLTFSTLTVSNMSPEDSSIYLCSVEPRHGDTEAFFGQGTRLTVV.

A single count supports this clone. The chain joins TRBV6-1 to TRBJ1-1; no clear D. CDR1 and CDR2 from the germline V gene are MNHNS and SASEGT. The CDR3 is 16 residues long. Trimming shortened V by 4 bases and J by 0 bases, and 15 bases separated the two germline ends. The CDR3 is CASSGRRVQVNTEAFF. CDR3 coding DNA: TGTGCCAGCAGTGGAAGGAGGGTTCAAGTGAACACTGAAGCTTTCTTT.

This clone occurred a few times. The rearrangement links TRBV7-7 to TRBJ2-5; a possible D gene is TRBD2 (6 bases). Trimming pared 5 bases from V and 4 bases from J, leaving 11 bases between. The germline gives CDR1 SSHAT, CDR2 FNYEAQ (reference sequence). CDR3 length: 13 amino acids. The chain's CDR3 is CASSPRLVETQYF. DNA of the CDR3: TGTGCCAGCAGCCCAAGACTAGTAGAGACCCAGTACTTC.

The chain recombines TRBV21-1 with TRBJ2-7; no check of the table's D call, TRBD1, against the DNA was made. TRBV21-1 is tagged as a pseudogene. CDR3 length equals 15 residues. The CDR3 DNA reads TGTGCCAGCAGCGGCCGGGACAGATTCTCCTACGAGCAGTACTTC. Protein sequence: CASSGRDRFSYEQYF.

The genes are TRBV11-3 and TRBJ2-1; D gene ambiguous. The CDR3 covers 16 residues. Trimming shortened V by 1 base and J by 3 bases, and 13 bases separated the two germline ends. Germline CDR1 SGHNT, CDR2 YENEEA. The CDR3 bases are TGTGCCAGCAGCTTAGCGTTCTCTCCTTTCTACAATGAGCAGTTCTTC. It encodes CASSLAFSPFYNEQFF.

V is TRBV6-1 and J is TRBJ2-1; 9 bases fit TRBD2. The CDR3 consists of 15 residues. CDR1 and CDR2 (germline): MNHNS, SASEGT. The trim removed 2 bases at V and 6 bases at J, leaving 5 bases unmatched. The chain's CDR3 is CASSELGLASNEQFF. The DNA of the CDR3 is TGTGCCAGCAGTGAACTTGGACTAGCGTCCAATGAGCAGTTCTTC.

In DNA form, the CDR3 reads TGTGCCAGCAGTTGGGGGCAGGGGAGAACAGATACGCAGTATTTT. Encoded protein: CASSWGQGRTDTQYF. V gene TRBV6-6 combines with J gene TRBJ2-3; possible D gene TRBD1, 6 bases. Germline-derived CDR1 and CDR2 are MNHNY and SVGAGI (reference sequence). The CDR3 contains 15 residues. V was trimmed by 4 bases and J by 3 bases, leaving 14 bases between them.

This rearrangement joins TRBV3-1 (or the pseudogene TRBV3-2) to TRBJ2-7; D gene uncertain. CDR3 size: 11 residues. Germline CDR1 reads LGHDT; CDR2 reads YNNKEL (reference sequence). Trimming removed 3 bases at V and 5 bases at J, with 5 bases between. The CDR3 DNA follows: TGTGCCAGCAGCCAGGTGGACGAGCAGTACTTC. It encodes CASSQVDEQYF.

The chain employs TRBV19 and TRBJ1-5; 7 nucleotides align to TRBD1. The germline gives CDR1 LNHDA, CDR2 SQIVND (reference sequence). With 2 bases clipped from V and 2 bases from J, the junction kept 0 bases outside the gene matches. This CDR3 is built from 14 residues. The CDR3 sequence: CASSITGGNQPQHF. The CDR3 bases are TGTGCCAGTAGTATAACAGGGGGCAATCAGCCCCAGCATTTT.

This clone showed up just a few times. The J gene is TRBJ2-2, the V gene TRBV30; maybe TRBD2 (5 bases). CDR3 length equals 15 residues. Per germline, CDR1 GTSNPN and CDR2 SVGIG (reference sequence). Trimming removed 3 bases at V and 0 bases at J, with 11 bases between. The CDR3 DNA reads as TGTGCCTGGAGCGCTCTCGGGGCGAACACCGGGGAGCTGTTTTTT. Translation gives CAWSALGANTGELFF.

This chain links TRBV7-6 with TRBJ1-5; 9 bases are shared with TRBD1. The junction had 8 bases not matched to a gene; V was cut back by 6 bases and J by 5 bases. CDR3 length: 15 residues. CDR1 is SGHVS and CDR2 is FNYEAQ in the germline V gene. CDR3 coding DNA: TGTGCCAGCAGTTTAACAGGGGGCGCGGATCAGCCCCAGCATTTT. As protein: CASSLTGGADQPQHF.

The rearrangement joins TRBV19 to TRBJ1-6; no firm D call. The germline V gene encodes CDR1 LNHDA and CDR2 SQIVND (reference sequence). V was clipped by 0 bases and J by 3 bases, with 3 bases between them. This CDR3 has 14 amino acids. The CDR3 nucleotides are TGTGCCAGTAGTATAGATCTCTATAATTCACCCCTCCACTTT. Protein sequence: CASSIDLYNSPLHF. Looking up the rest from reference TRBV19 and TRBJ1-6 gives the full variable domain: DGGITQSPKYLFRKEGQNVTLSCEQNLNHDAMYWYRQDPGQGLRLIYYSQIVNDFQKGDIAEGYSVSREKKESFPLTVTSAQKNPTAFYLCASSIDLYNSPLHFGNGTRLTVT.

This chain uses TRBV11-2 with TRBJ2-1; TRBD2 agrees at 7 bases. This CDR3 is 15 amino acids long. Unmatched junction bases numbered 4, after V lost 3 bases and J lost 2 bases. Germline CDR1 reads SGHAT; CDR2 reads FQNNGV. The CDR3 protein is CASSFSGMAYNEQFF. The CDR3 DNA follows: TGTGCCAGCAGCTTCAGCGGGATGGCCTACAATGAGCAGTTCTTC.

The chain joins TRBV7-6 to TRBJ2-2; TRBD1 matches 11 bases. After removal of 4 bases from V and 6 bases from J, the junction contained 16 bases not matched to a gene. The germline gives CDR1 SGHVS, CDR2 FNYEAQ. This CDR3 is 19 amino acids long. CDR3 in amino acids: CASSSDRGRTYRGSGELFF. DNA for the CDR3: TGTGCCAGCAGCTCGGACAGGGGGCGGACTTATCGAGGGTCCGGGGAGCTGTTTTTT.

The rearrangement joins TRBV19 to TRBJ1-3; the match to TRBD1 covers 10 bases. This CDR3 is 16 amino acids long. V was pared by 5 bases and J by 5 bases, with 9 bases of the junction left unmatched. Germline loops: CDR1 LNHDA, CDR2 SQIVND (reference sequence). CDR3 region: CASSLRQGAFRNTIYF. In nucleotides, the CDR3 is TGTGCCAGTAGTCTAAGACAGGGGGCCTTTAGAAACACCATATATTTT.

V gene TRBV4-1 combines with J gene TRBJ1-2; D gene unclear. Germline V lookup: CDR1 MGHRA, CDR2 YSYEKL. The germline V and J ends were trimmed by 2 bases and 4 bases, with 29 bases remaining between them. CDR3 length: 20 amino acids. CDR3 sequence reads: CASSQFAQKRKDGATYGYTF. As DNA, the CDR3 is TGCGCCAGCAGCCAATTCGCACAGAAGAGGAAGGACGGAGCAACCTATGGCTACACCTTC.

The chain links TRBV5-1 to TRBJ2-3; D remains unclear. The CDR3 sequence is 15 residues long. The V gene's germline CDR1 is SGHRS and CDR2 YFSETQ. Trimming stripped 1 base from V and 2 bases from J, with 11 bases between. The CDR3 loop reads CASSLSGSYTDTQYF. CDR3 DNA: TGCGCCAGCAGCTTGAGTGGGTCCTACACAGATACGCAGTATTTT.

The gene calls are TRBV6-5 and TRBJ1-2; D possibly corresponds to TRBD1 (5 bases). Trimming took off 8 bases at V and 8 bases at J, with 18 bases between the two ends. Per the germline V gene, CDR1 is MNHEY and CDR2 is SVGAGI. The length of the CDR3 is 13 residues. The CDR3 nucleotides read TGTGCCAGCTTGTCAGGGCCAGTGGGAGGCTACACCTTC. The encoded protein is CASLSGPVGGYTF.

This sequence joins TRBV11-2 and TRBJ1-2; weak D call: TRBD1 (5 bases). This CDR3 is built from 13 residues. Germline lookup yields CDR1 SGHAT and CDR2 FQNNGV. V lost 1 base, J lost 6 bases, and 9 bases lay in between. The DNA of the CDR3 is TGTGCCAGCAGCTTAGGACAGCTCGATGGCTACACCTTC. It is translated as CASSLGQLDGYTF.

The J gene is TRBJ1-1, the V gene TRBV3-1 (or the pseudogene TRBV3-2), with D hard to call. The V gene lost 0 bases and the J gene lost 0 bases, with 5 bases spanning the gap. The CDR3 has 14 residues. Germline V gives CDR1 LGHDT, CDR2 YNNKEL (reference sequence). The DNA for the CDR3 is TGTGCCAGCAGCCAAGAGGATATGAACACTGAAGCTTTCTTT. Translating it yields CASSQEDMNTEAFF.

The chain employs TRBV11-2 and TRBJ1-6; D is possibly TRBD1 (5 bases). The length of the CDR3 is 14 residues. CDR1 is SGHAT, CDR2 FQNNGV, per germline. Deletions cut 5 bases from V and 4 bases from J, with 9 bases between. The CDR3 protein is CASSPRQYNSPLHF. CDR3 bases: TGTGCCAGCAGCCCTCGACAGTATAATTCACCCCTCCACTTT.

CDR3 sequence reads: CATSEDDRKAFF. The CDR3 DNA sequence: TGTGCCACCAGTGAGGACGACAGAAAAGCTTTCTTT. This chain links TRBV24-1 with TRBJ1-1; perhaps TRBD1 as D (5 bases). V lost 4 bases, J lost 9 bases, and 11 bases lay in between. The CDR3 sequence is 12 residues long. Germline CDR1 is KGHDR and CDR2 is SFDVKD.

This rearrangement joins TRBV19 to TRBJ1-6; 7 bases fit TRBD1. The ends lost 9 bases at V and 6 bases at J; junction bases unmatched: 11. The CDR3 runs to 15 residues. CDR1 and CDR2 from the germline V gene are LNHDA and SQIVND (reference sequence). CDR3 sequence: CASTRQGLLNSPLHF. CDR3 nucleotide sequence: TGTGCCAGCACGAGACAGGGTCTACTTAATTCACCCCTCCACTTT.

This chain links TRBV30 with TRBJ1-1; 7 nucleotides align to TRBD1. Germline CDR1 is GTSNPN and CDR2 is SVGIG (reference sequence). After removal of 2 bases from V and 5 bases from J, the junction contained 11 bases not matched to a gene. The CDR3 has 15 amino acids. The CDR3 sequence: CAWSPVYRGGTEAFF. As DNA, the CDR3 is TGTGCCTGGAGTCCCGTATACAGGGGAGGAACTGAAGCTTTCTTT.